This TCR beta chain stems from a study of blood T cell repertoires in COVID-19. Germline CDR1 is SGHDT and CDR2 is YYEEEE. CDR3 length equals 16 residues. With 5 bases clipped from V and 1 base from J, the junction kept 4 bases outside the gene matches. TCRdb's table, derived via immunoSEQ multiplex PCR, lists solely in-frame clones and lacks some. Here the sample spans approximately 68,000 clones, roughly nine tenths being singletons. V gene TRBV5-6 combines with J gene TRBJ2-4; 12 nucleotides line up with TRBD2. The source is a middle-aged man with active COVID-19. Sequenced sample: peripheral blood. Here the CDR3 reads CASRPGLAGAKNIQYF. Written as DNA, the CDR3 is TGTGCCAGCAGACCCGGACTAGCGGGGGCCAAAAACATTCAGTACTTC.